This note documents a single T cell receptor beta chain sequence. As yet, its antigen is unknown. These data come from a study of cytomegalovirus exposure and HLA in healthy donors. Study-wide results and caveats: A later analysis reportedly identified an Asian-associated ancestry cluster as carrying fewer N-insertions than the roughly 700-donor mean.

With 60 Vbeta and 13 Jbeta primers, the PCR was carried out. Measured with immunoSEQ multiplex PCR; TCRdb has only the in-frame clones, and not every one. The sample records some 40,000 clones, 81% being singletons. CDR1 is LGHNA and CDR2 is YSLEER in the germline V gene. Trimming shortened V by 0 bases and J by 7 bases, and 12 bases separated the two germline ends. The CDR3 contains 14 residues. This chain links TRBV4-3 with TRBJ1-1; D unresolved. This sequence was found in a man aged 50-59 years in good health and CMV-seronegative. The source material was PBMCs. The CDR3 reads CASSQDPSGNEAFF. The CDR3 DNA is TGCGCCAGCAGCCAAGATCCGTCCGGGAATGAAGCTTTCTTT.